This is a list of T cell receptor beta chains from one sample in a study of technical replicates of blood from several donors. Sequencing was performed with immunoSEQ multiplex PCR; in TCRdb, only in-frame clones are kept and a portion is missing. The table lists about 100,000 clones, roughly 95% of them singletons. Sequencing used T cells isolated from PBMCs. Receptors originate from a human donor in good health. CDR3s include the opening cysteine and the closing phenylalanine or tryptophan. The order of the fields is D gene, V gene, J gene, clone size, CDR3 DNA, CDR3 protein. The D gene is left open where the match is weak. Expanded clones are given a class, and other clones once, few, many or no size at all.

.	TRBV2	TRBJ1-2	.	TGTGCCAGCAGTGAACAGGGGCACTATGGCTACACCTTC	CASSEQGHYGYTF
.	TRBV28	TRBJ1-2	.	TGTGCCAGCAGTTCCCGGGGCTATGGCTACACCTTC	CASSSRGYGYTF
TRBD1	TRBV4-1	TRBJ2-3	.	TGCGCCAGCAGCCAAGCACGGCCAGGGGGATTCACAGATACGCAGTATTTT	CASSQARPGGFTDTQYF
.	TRBV10-3	TRBJ1-4	.	TGTGCCATCAGTGAGTCGACTTACCCCGGGACAACACAAATTGCAACTAATGAAAAACTGTTTTTT	CAISESTYPGTTQIATNEKLFF
TRBD1	TRBV5-4	TRBJ1-2	.	TGTGCCAGCAGCTTCCCGGGACAGGGGAGCTATGGCTACACCTTC	CASSFPGQGSYGYTF
.	TRBV5-1	TRBJ1-1	.	TGCGCCAGCAGCTTGGATATGTGGGCACTTCACACTGAAGCTTTCTTT	CASSLDMWALHTEAFF
TRBD2	TRBV6-5	TRBJ2-7	.	TGTGCCAGCAGTTACACTGGCGGGAGGGCGAACGAGCAGTACTTC	CASSYTGGRANEQYF
.	TRBV10-3	TRBJ1-2	.	TGTGCCATCAGTGAGAAATTCACTCAGGGTTCCCTCTATGGCTACACCTTC	CAISEKFTQGSLYGYTF
TRBD2	TRBV4-2	TRBJ2-3	.	TGTGCCAGCAGGCCAGAGACTAGCGGGAGGGCCGGGCTAGATACGCAGTATTTT	CASRPETSGRAGLDTQYF
.	TRBV5-8	TRBJ2-2	.	TGTGCCAGCAGCTTTCGTAGGCCGGACTTAAACACCGGGGAGCTGTTTTTT	CASSFRRPDLNTGELFF
.	TRBV28	TRBJ2-5	.	TGTGCCAGCAGTCTAACAGGGCTACGTGGAGTGACCCAGTACTTC	CASSLTGLRGVTQYF
TRBD1	TRBV18	TRBJ1-4	.	TGTGCCAGCTCCCCCCGTACCGACAGGGGAGGGGAAAAACTGTTTTTT	CASSPRTDRGGEKLFF
TRBD1	TRBV7-9	TRBJ1-2	.	TGTGCCTTGGGACAGGGCTACTATGGCTACACCTTC	CALGQGYYGYTF
.	TRBV4-2	TRBJ1-1	once	TGTGCCAGCAGCCCTACGAGAGGGGGCACTGAAGCTTTCTTT	CASSPTRGGTEAFF
TRBD1	TRBV19	TRBJ1-6	.	TGTGCCAGTAGCCCGGGACAGGGGGATTCACCCCTCCACTTT	CASSPGQGDSPLHF
.	TRBV4-1	TRBJ1-3	.	TGCGCCAGCAGCCACCGGACAGACTCTGGAAACACCATATATTTT	CASSHRTDSGNTIYF
.	TRBV5-1	TRBJ2-7	.	TGCGCCAGCAGCATAGCTTTTTCCTACGAGCAGTACTTC	CASSIAFSYEQYF
.	TRBV25-1	TRBJ1-1	.	TGTGCCACATTGACAGATACACTGACAGCTTTCTTT	CATLTDTLTAFF
.	TRBV5-1	TRBJ1-2	few	TGCGCCAGCAGCCTCCCGACCGGAGACCTGGATGGCTACACCTTC	CASSLPTGDLDGYTF
TRBD1	TRBV9	TRBJ1-3	.	TGTGCCAGCAGCCCCTCGAGGGGACAGGGATTGGGGCCAGGAAACACCATATATTTT	CASSPSRGQGLGPGNTIYF
.	TRBV28	TRBJ1-1	.	TGTGCCAGCAGTTTAGCCGCCGCGGAATACACTGAAGCTTTCTTT	CASSLAAAEYTEAFF
TRBD2	TRBV7-9	TRBJ2-5	.	TGTGCCAGCAGCTTGACTAGCGGGCGTCGTCCCGAGACCCAGTACTTC	CASSLTSGRRPETQYF
.	TRBV11-2	TRBJ1-5	.	TGTGCCAGCACCGACCTGGGCGGGAGCAATCAGCCCCAGCATTTT	CASTDLGGSNQPQHF
TRBD2	TRBV7-9	TRBJ2-3	.	TGTGCCAGCAGCTTAGGGCCTCTAGCGGCAGATACGCAGTATTTT	CASSLGPLAADTQYF
.	TRBV5-4	TRBJ2-3	.	TGTGCCAGCAGAGCGGACAGTAGCGCAGATACGCAGTATTTT	CASRADSSADTQYF
TRBD1	TRBV28	TRBJ1-1	.	TGTGCCAGCAGCCACGAAGGGACAGGGGGCAGGAACACTGAAGCTTTCTTT	CASSHEGTGGRNTEAFF
.	TRBV9	TRBJ1-5	once	TGTGCCAGCAGCGTATCGGGGGATCAGCCCCAGCATTTT	CASSVSGDQPQHF
.	TRBV5-4	TRBJ2-7	.	TGTGCCAGCAGCTCCGGGAGCTCCTACGAGCAGTACTTC	CASSSGSSYEQYF
.	TRBV11-2	TRBJ1-1	.	TGTGCCAGCAGCCGAGGCCCCCCTGAAGCTTTCTTT	CASSRGPPEAFF
.	TRBV13	TRBJ2-7	once	TGTGCCAGCAGTGTACTTGGACAATCCTACGAGCAGTACTTC	CASSVLGQSYEQYF
.	TRBV11-2	TRBJ1-2	.	TGTGCCAGCAGCTTAGATCGGCAGGTCTATGGCTACACCTTC	CASSLDRQVYGYTF
TRBD2	TRBV18	TRBJ2-3	.	TGTGCCAGCTCACCCCAGGGACTAGCGGCTAGCACAGATACGCAGTATTTT	CASSPQGLAASTDTQYF
.	TRBV6-6	TRBJ2-5	.	TGTGCCAGCAACCGGGGGAACCACCAAGAGACCCAGTACTTC	CASNRGNHQETQYF
.	TRBV27	TRBJ2-7	.	TGTGCCAGCAGTTTAATGCCTAGCGTCTACGAGCAGTACTTC	CASSLMPSVYEQYF
TRBD1	TRBV5-4	TRBJ1-1	.	TGTGCCAGCAGCTGGGGACAGGGGAACACTGAAGCTTTCTTT	CASSWGQGNTEAFF
TRBD2	TRBV6-6	TRBJ2-1	.	TGTGCCAGCGCCTGGACTAGCCACGACAATGAGCAGTTCTTC	CASAWTSHDNEQFF
.	TRBV7-8	TRBJ1-1	.	TGTGCCAGCAGCTGGAGCGACGGAGTGAACACTGAAGCTTTCTTT	CASSWSDGVNTEAFF
.	TRBV30	TRBJ1-3	.	TGTGCCTGGAGTCCCGCGGGAAACACCATATATTTT	CAWSPAGNTIYF
.	TRBV19	TRBJ2-1	.	TGTGCCAGTAGTATAGGCCAGCGGGTTTACAATGAGCAGTTCTTC	CASSIGQRVYNEQFF
.	TRBV5-6	TRBJ2-3	.	TGTGCCAGCAGCTTATACACAGATACGCAGTATTTT	CASSLYTDTQYF
TRBD2	TRBV2	TRBJ2-3	.	TGTGCCAGCAGTGACTCATTAGCGGGGGTCACAGATACGCAGTATTTT	CASSDSLAGVTDTQYF
TRBD1	TRBV6-6	TRBJ1-5	.	TGTGCCAGCAGTTACCCAGGGACAGGCAATCAGCCCCAGCATTTT	CASSYPGTGNQPQHF
TRBD1	TRBV6-1	TRBJ1-3	.	TGTGCCAGCAGTGGACAGGGTATCTCTGGAAACACCATATATTTT	CASSGQGISGNTIYF
TRBD2	TRBV7-8	TRBJ2-5	.	TGTGCCAGCACCACGCTAGCGGGAGTTCCTCTGCAAGAGACCCAGTACTTC	CASTTLAGVPLQETQYF
.	TRBV27	TRBJ1-4	.	TGTGCCAGCAGTTTATATGGGGGCGGTGGAAAACTGTTTTTT	CASSLYGGGGKLFF
.	TRBV12-1	TRBJ1-1	few	TGTGCCAGCAGCTTTGTTTCCCTGAGGACTGAAGCTTTCTTT	CASSFVSLRTEAFF
TRBD2	TRBV6-1	TRBJ2-1	.	TGTGCCAGCAGTGAACTAGCGGACTCCTACAATGAGCAGTTCTTC	CASSELADSYNEQFF
.	TRBV18	TRBJ2-5	.	TGTGCCAGCTCATCTAGGCGGGAGACCCAGTACTTC	CASSSRRETQYF